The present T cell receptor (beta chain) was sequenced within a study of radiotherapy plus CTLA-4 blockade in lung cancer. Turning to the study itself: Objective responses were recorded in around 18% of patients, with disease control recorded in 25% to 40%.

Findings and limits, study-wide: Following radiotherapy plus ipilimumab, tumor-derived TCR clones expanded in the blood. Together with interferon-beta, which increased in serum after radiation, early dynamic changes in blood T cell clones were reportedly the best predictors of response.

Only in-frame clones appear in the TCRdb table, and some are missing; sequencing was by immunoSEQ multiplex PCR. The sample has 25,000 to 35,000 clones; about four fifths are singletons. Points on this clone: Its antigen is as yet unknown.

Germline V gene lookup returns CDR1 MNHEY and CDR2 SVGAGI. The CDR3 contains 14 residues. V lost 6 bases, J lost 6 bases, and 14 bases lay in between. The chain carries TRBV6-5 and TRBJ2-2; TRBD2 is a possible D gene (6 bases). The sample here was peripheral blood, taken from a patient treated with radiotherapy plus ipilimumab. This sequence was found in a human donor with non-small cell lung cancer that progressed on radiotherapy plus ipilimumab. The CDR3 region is CASRLTRKSGELFF. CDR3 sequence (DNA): TGTGCCAGCAGGTTGACTAGGAAGTCCGGGGAGCTGTTTTTT.